The TCR beta chain described here comes from a study of CD8 T cells in ankylosing spondylitis listed by TCRdb under 2017. At the level of the whole study: The study profiled T cell receptor beta repertoires in healthy donors and ankylosing spondylitis patients to find disease-linked TCR variants. The whole study cohort included 85 to 120 healthy donors and under 30 ankylosing spondylitis patients. Peripheral blood was sampled, and synovial fluid was additionally collected from ankylosing spondylitis patients.

The instrument was an Illumina HiSeq 2500. TCR beta libraries were prepared by quantitative 5'-RACE with molecular barcodes. From the authors' description of their analysis: A new computational method based on a probabilistic model of VDJ rearrangement was used to identify disease-linked TCR variants. The public reads were reprocessed in TCRdb via fastp at Q25 and MiXCR, keeping in-frame beta chains. Entries are consolidated by CDR3 protein sequence, retaining the most common genes and DNA. For this entry, the V and J calls and clone size follow TCRdb and not the study's own pipeline. Present in this sample are about 360,000 distinct CDR3 sequences, 20% of which were seen just once. The ten largest clones capture around 13% of the sample. Paper-wide results and their limitations: The disease-linked clones were reported as significantly enriched in matched synovial fluid samples from ankylosing spondylitis patients. A CD8+ phenotype was shown by the disease-linked clones, which were found at relatively low frequencies in peripheral blood. Some of the motif variants had been reported before in the synovial fluid and blood of reactive arthritis patients, a finding that suggests common disease-initiation mechanisms. Blood from ankylosing spondylitis patients appeared to be characterized by a TCR beta motif made up of eight highly homologous amino acid variants.

This clonotype was observed a few times. Its antigen is unknown. It has no much larger one-base neighbor in the sample; base qualities were not kept. The germline ends are 23 bases apart after V is trimmed by 6 bases and J by 5 bases. The CDR3, from cysteine to phenylalanine, totals 16 residues. Only the CDR3 portion is preserved as DNA: 48 bases, with reading frame beginning at the first base. The germline V gene yields ENHRY for CDR1 and SYGVKD for CDR2. The sequence was obtained from a male donor with ankylosing spondylitis or in good health (not recorded which). The sequencing sample was made of blood, either unsorted or a sorted T cell fraction (not recorded which). Recombination connected TRBV10-3 to TRBJ2-7; TRBD1 could be the D gene, as 5 bases match. The CDR3 region reads CAIRSPDIGPTDEQYF. The DNA reads as follows: TGTGCCATCAGATCCCCGGACATAGGCCCCACGGACGAGCAGTACTTC.